This TCR beta chain was sequenced during a study of blood T cell repertoires in COVID-19. CDR1 and CDR2 (germline): GTSNPN, SVGIG (reference sequence). Trimming shortened V by 0 bases and J by 5 bases, and 6 bases separated the two germline ends. The length of the CDR3 is 12 residues. As originally analysed: Estimation of nucleated cell counts was performed using reference gene primer amplification. The repertoire was sequenced with immunoSEQ multiplex PCR; TCRdb's copy has only in-frame clones and lacks some. That table is the source of V, J and clone size, and D and trimming were worked out from the DNA. In the table there are approximately 40,000 clones, 87% of which are singletons.

This sequence originates from a man aged 40-50 years with COVID-19, enrolled during active disease. Sequencing input: peripheral blood. This chain connects TRBV30 to TRBJ2-3; no clear D gene. CDR3 residues: CAWSVLVDTQYF. CDR3 nucleotides: TGTGCCTGGAGTGTACTCGTAGATACGCAGTATTTT.